This paragraph reports one T cell receptor beta chain. Its matching antigen is unknown. General study findings and limits: The larger-cohort validation was restricted to a single TCR beta V-J rearrangement rather than whole repertoires. Tumor Treg TCRs overlapped most with tumor naive CD4+ cells. In terms of TCR gene usage, tumor memory CD4+ T cells clustered together with blood and lymph node memory CD4+ cells, as well as with lymph node naive CD4+ cells.

The CDR3 runs to 14 residues. Germline CDR1 is SGHTA and CDR2 is FQGTGA. Trimming took 4 bases from V and 1 from J, leaving 10 bases between them. Purified naive CD4+ T cells were depleted of CD25+ Tregs. TCRdb analysed the 5' RACE reads with MiXCR anew, one entry per CDR3 protein. Found here are almost 8,500 distinct CDR3 sequences, 65% to 70% of them singletons; the top ten hold about 4.5%. This clonotype was obtained from a female donor with breast cancer. Material for sequencing was tumor-infiltrating naive CD4+ T cells sorted from the breast tumor. Subset described: naive CD4+ T cells, CD4+CD45RA+CD25-. The chain has TRBV7-3 and TRBJ1-1; D is uncertain. The CDR3 reads CASSSEPGNTEAFF. DNA for the CDR3: TGTGCCAGCAGCTCAGAGCCGGGGAACACTGAAGCTTTCTTT.